This TCR beta chain was sequenced during a study of technical replicates of blood from a few donors. The method was immunoSEQ multiplex PCR; TCRdb's version includes in-frame clones alone and lacks a portion of them. The sample includes about 70,000 clones, approximately 93% seen only once; the top ten take 0.39%. The CDR3 extends over 15 amino acids. After removal of 8 bases from V and 3 bases from J, the junction contained 14 bases not matched to a gene. CDR1 and CDR2 from the germline V gene are GTSNPN and SVGIG (reference sequence). Sequenced material: T cells isolated from PBMCs. The chain joins TRBV30 to TRBJ1-1; TRBD1 matches at 8 bases. This clonotype was obtained from a human donor in good health. The CDR3 DNA reads as TGTGCCCACATTGGGACTTACAGGGGGTACACTGAAGCTTTCTTT. Residues: CAHIGTYRGYTEAFF.